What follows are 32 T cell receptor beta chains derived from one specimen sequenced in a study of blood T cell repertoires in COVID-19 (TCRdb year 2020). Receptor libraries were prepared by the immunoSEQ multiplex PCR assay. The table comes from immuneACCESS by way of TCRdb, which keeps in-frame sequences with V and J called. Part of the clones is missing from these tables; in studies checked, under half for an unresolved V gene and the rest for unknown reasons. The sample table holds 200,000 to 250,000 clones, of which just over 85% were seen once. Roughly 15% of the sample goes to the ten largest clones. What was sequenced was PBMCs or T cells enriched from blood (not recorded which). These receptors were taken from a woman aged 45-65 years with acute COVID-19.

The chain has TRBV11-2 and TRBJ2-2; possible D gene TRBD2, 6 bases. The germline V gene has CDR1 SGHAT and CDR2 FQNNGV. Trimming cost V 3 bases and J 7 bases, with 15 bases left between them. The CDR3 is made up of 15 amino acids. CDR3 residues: CASSLGQGGVGELFF. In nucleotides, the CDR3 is TGTGCCAGCAGCTTGGGTCAGGGAGGAGTCGGGGAGCTGTTTTTT.

CDR3 nucleotides: TGTGCCACCAGCCTTGGCCGGGGGGCGGGGGATACGCAGTATTTT. Residues: CATSLGRGAGDTQYF. The chain has TRBV15 and TRBJ2-3, with a possible D match to TRBD2 (7 bases). V lost 5 bases to trimming and J lost 6 bases, with 18 bases between them. Per germline, CDR1 LNHNV and CDR2 YYDKDF (reference sequence). This CDR3 contains 15 residues.

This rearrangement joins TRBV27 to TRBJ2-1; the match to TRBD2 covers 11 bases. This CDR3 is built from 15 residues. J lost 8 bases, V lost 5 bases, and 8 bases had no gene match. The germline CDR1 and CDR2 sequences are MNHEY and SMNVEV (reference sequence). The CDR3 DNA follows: TGTGCCAGCAGTGAGGGACTAGCGGCGAACGATGAGCAGTTCTTC. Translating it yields CASSEGLAANDEQFF.

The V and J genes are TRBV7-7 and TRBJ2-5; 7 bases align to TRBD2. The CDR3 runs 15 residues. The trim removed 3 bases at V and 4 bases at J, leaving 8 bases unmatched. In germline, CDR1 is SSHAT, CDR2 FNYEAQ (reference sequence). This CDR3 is CASSFREGRGETQYF. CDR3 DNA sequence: TGTGCCAGCAGCTTCAGGGAGGGTAGGGGAGAGACCCAGTACTTC. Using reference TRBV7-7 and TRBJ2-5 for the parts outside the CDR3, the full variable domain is GAGVSQSPRYKVTKRGQDVTLRCDPISSHATLYWYQQALGQGPEFLTYFNYEAQPDKSGLPSDRFSAERPEGSISTLTIQRTEQRDSAMYRCASSFREGRGETQYFGPGTRLLVL.

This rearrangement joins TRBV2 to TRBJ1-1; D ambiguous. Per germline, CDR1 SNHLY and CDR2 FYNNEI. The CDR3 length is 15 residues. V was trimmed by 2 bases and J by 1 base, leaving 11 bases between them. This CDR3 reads CASSESSVTNTEAFF. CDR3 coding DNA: TGTGCCAGCAGTGAATCGAGCGTGACGAACACTGAAGCTTTCTTT.

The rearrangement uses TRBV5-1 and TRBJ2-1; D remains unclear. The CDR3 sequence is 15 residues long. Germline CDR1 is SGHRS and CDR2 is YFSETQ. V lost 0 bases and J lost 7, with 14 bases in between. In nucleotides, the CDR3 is TGCGCCAGCAGCTTGGGCGGCCCTCTAGGAAATGAGCAGTTCTTC. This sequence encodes CASSLGGPLGNEQFF.

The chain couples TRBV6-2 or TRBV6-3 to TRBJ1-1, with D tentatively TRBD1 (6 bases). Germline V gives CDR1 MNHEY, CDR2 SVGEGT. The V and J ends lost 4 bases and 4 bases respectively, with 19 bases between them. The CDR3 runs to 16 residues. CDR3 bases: TGTGCCAGCAGTTCCTGGGGGGGGGCGGGCGGCACTGAAGCTTTCTTT. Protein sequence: CASSSWGGAGGTEAFF.

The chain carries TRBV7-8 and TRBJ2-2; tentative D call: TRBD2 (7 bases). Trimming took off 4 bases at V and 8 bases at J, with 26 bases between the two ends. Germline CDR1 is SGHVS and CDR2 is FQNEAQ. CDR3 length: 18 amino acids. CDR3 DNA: TGTGCCAGCAGCTCCCCGGGCCTGGGGCGGGGGCCCATGGGGGAGCTGTTTTTT. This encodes CASSSPGLGRGPMGELFF.

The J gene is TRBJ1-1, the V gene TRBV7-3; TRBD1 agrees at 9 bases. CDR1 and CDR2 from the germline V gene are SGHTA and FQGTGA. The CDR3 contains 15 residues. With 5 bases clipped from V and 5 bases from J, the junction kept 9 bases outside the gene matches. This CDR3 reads CASSPSPGTGTEAFF. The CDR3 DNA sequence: TGTGCCAGCAGCCCCTCGCCCGGGACAGGGACTGAAGCTTTCTTT.

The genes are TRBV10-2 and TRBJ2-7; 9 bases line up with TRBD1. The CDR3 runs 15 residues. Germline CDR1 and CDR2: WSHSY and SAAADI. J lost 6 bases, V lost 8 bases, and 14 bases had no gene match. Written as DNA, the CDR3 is TGCGCCAGCTCCAGACAGGGGGTAGCCAGAGGCGAGCAGTACTTC. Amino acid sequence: CASSRQGVARGEQYF.

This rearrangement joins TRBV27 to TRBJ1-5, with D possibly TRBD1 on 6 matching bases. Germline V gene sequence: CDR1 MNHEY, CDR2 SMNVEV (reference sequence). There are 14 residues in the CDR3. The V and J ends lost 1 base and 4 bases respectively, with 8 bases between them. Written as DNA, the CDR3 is TGTGCCAGCAGTTTATTACAGGGAAATCAGCCCCAGCATTTT. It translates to CASSLLQGNQPQHF.

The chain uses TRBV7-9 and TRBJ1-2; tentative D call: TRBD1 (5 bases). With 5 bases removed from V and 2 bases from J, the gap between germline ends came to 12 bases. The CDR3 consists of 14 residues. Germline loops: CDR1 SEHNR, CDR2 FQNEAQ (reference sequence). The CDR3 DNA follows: TGTGCCAGCAGCGAAACGTCAGGGAACTATGGCTACACCTTC. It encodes CASSETSGNYGYTF.

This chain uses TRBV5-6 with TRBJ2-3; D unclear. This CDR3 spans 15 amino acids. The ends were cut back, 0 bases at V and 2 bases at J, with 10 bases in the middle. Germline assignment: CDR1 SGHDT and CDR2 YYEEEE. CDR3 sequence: CASSLAQAYTDTQYF. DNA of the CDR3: TGTGCCAGCAGCTTGGCTCAGGCCTACACAGATACGCAGTATTTT.

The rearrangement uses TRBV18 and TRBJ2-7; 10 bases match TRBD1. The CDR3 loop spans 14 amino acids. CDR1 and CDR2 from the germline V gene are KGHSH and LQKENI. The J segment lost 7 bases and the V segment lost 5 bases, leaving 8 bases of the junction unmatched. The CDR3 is CASSEGQGIWEQYF. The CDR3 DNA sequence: TGTGCCAGCTCAGAGGGACAGGGGATTTGGGAGCAGTACTTC. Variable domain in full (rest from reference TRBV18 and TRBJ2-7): NAGVMQNPRHLVRRRGQEARLRCSPMKGHSHVYWYRQLPEEGLKFMVYLQKENIIDESGMPKERFSAEFPKEGPSILRIQQVVRGDSAAYFCASSEGQGIWEQYFGPGTRLTVT.

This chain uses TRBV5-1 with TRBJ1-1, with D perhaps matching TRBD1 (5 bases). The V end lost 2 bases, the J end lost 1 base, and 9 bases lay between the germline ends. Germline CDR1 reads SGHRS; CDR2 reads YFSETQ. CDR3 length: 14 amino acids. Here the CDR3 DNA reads TGCGCCAGCAGCTTCGGAGGGGAGAACACTGAAGCTTTCTTT. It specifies CASSFGGENTEAFF.

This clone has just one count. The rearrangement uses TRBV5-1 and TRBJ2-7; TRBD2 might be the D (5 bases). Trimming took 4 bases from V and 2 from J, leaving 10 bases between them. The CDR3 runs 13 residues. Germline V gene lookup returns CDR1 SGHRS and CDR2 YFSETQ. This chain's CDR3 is CASSSNGAYEQYF. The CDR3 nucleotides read TGCGCCAGCAGCAGTAACGGGGCCTACGAGCAGTACTTC.

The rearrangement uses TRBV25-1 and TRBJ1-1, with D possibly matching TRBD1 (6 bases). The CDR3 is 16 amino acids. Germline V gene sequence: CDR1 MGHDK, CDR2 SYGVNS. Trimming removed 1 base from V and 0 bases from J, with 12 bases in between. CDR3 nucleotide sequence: TGTGCCAGCAGTGAATTGGGGGGGGCTATGAACACTGAAGCTTTCTTT. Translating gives CASSELGGAMNTEAFF. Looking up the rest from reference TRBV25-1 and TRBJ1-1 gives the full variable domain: EADIYQTPRYLVIGTGKKITLECSQTMGHDKMYWYQQDPGMELHLIHYSYGVNSTEKGDLSSESTVSRIRTEHFPLTLESARPSHTSQYLCASSELGGAMNTEAFFGQGTRLTVV.

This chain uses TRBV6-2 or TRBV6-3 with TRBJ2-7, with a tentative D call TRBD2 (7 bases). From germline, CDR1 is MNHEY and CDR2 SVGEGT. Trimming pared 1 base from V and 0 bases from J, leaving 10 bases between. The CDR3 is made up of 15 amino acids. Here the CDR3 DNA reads TGTGCCAGCAGTTACTTGGGGGGGCTCTCCTACGAGCAGTACTTC. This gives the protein CASSYLGGLSYEQYF.

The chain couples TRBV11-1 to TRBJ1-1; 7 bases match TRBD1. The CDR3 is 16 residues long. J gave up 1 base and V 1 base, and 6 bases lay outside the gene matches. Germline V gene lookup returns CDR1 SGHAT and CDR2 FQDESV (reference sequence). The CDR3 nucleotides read TGTGCCAGCAGCTTAGGTAACAGGGGAGGGAACACTGAAGCTTTCTTT. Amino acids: CASSLGNRGGNTEAFF.

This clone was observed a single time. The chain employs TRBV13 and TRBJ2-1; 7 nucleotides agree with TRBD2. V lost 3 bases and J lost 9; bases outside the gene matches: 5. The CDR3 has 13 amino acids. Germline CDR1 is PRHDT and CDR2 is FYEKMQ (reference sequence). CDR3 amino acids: CASSFSGGTEQFF. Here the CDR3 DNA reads TGTGCCAGCAGCTTTTCGGGAGGAACTGAGCAGTTCTTC.

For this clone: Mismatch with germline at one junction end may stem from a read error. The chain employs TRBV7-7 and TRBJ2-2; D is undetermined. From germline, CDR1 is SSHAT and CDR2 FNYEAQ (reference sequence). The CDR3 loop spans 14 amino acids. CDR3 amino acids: CASSLGQNTGELFF. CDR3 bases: TGTGCTAGCAGCTTAGGGCAGAACACCGGGGAGCTGTTTTTT. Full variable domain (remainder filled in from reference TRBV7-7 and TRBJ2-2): GAGVSQSPRYKVTKRGQDVTLRCDPISSHATLYWYQQALGQGPEFLTYFNYEAQPDKSGLPSDRFSAERPEGSISTLTIQRTEQRDSAMYRCASSLGQNTGELFFGEGSRLTVL.

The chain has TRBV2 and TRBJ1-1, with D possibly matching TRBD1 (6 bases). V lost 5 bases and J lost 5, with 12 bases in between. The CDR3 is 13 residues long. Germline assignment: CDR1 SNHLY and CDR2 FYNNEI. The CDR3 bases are TGTGCCAGCAGTTTACAGGGAAGTACTGAAGCTTTCTTT. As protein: CASSLQGSTEAFF.

The CDR3 loop reads CASSPLAGRYEQYF. The CDR3 DNA follows: TGTGCCAGCAGCCCCCTAGCGGGTCGTTACGAGCAGTACTTC. The V and J genes are TRBV7-2 and TRBJ2-7; 8 nucleotides align to TRBD2. CDR1 is SGHTA, CDR2 FQGNSA, per germline. The CDR3 has 14 residues. The V segment lost 5 bases and the J segment 4 bases; nucleotides outside the gene matches: 7.

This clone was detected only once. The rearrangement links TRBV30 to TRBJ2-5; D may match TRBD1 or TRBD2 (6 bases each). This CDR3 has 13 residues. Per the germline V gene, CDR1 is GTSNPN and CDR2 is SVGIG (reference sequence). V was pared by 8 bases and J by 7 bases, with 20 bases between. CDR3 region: CAGGLGGKGTQYF. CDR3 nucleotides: TGTGCCGGGGGGCTAGGAGGCAAAGGGACCCAGTACTTC.

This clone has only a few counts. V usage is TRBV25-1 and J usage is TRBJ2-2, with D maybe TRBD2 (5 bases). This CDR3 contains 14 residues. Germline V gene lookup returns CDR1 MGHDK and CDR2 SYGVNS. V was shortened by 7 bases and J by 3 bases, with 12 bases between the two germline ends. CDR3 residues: CASTPEADTGELFF. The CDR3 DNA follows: TGTGCCAGCACCCCGGAGGCCGACACCGGGGAGCTGTTTTTT.

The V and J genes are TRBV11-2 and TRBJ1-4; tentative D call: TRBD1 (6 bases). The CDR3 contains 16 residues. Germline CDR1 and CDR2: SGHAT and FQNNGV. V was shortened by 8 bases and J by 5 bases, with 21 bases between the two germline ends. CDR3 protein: CASGAGSGTRNEKLFF. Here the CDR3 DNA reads TGTGCCAGCGGAGCGGGGTCCGGGACACGGAATGAAAAACTGTTTTTT.

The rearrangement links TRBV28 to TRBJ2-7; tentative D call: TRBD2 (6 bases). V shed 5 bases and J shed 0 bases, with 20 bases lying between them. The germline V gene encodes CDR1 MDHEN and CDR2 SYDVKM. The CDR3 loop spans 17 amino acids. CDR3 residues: CASSTPSSAGYSYEQYF. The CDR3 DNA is TGTGCCAGCAGTACACCATCTTCAGCGGGCTACTCCTACGAGCAGTACTTC.

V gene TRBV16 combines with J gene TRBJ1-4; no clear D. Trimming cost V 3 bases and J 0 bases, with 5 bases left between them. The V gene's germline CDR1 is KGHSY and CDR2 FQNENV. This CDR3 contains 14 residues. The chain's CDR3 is CASSHQATNEKLFF. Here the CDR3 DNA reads TGTGCCAGCAGCCATCAGGCAACTAATGAAAAACTGTTTTTT.

The CDR3 DNA is TGCAGCGCCGCTAGGAGCGGGGACTCCTACGAGCAGTACTTC. Residues: CSAARSGDSYEQYF. The chain is built from TRBV29-1 and TRBJ2-7, with TRBD2 matching 7 bases. Germline V CDR1 and CDR2: SQVTM, ANQGSEA. With V trimmed by 7 bases and J by 0 bases, 9 bases remained unmatched. The CDR3 runs to 14 residues.

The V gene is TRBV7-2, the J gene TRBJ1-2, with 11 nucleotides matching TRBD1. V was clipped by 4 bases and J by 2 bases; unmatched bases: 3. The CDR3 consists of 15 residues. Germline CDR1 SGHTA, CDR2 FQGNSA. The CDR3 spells CASSSRDRGNYGYTF. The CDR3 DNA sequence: TGTGCCAGCAGCTCCCGGGACAGGGGGAACTATGGCTACACCTTC.

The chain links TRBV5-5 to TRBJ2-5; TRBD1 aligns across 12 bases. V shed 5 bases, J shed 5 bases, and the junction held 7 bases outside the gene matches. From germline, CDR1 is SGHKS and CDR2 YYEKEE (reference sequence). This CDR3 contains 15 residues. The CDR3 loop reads CASSHRDRGLETQYF. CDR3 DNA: TGTGCCAGCAGTCACCGGGACAGGGGGCTGGAGACCCAGTACTTC.

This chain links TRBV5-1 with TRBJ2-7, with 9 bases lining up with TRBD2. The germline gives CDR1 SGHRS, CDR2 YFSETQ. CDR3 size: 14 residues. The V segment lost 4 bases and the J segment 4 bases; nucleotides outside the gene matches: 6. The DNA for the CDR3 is TGCGCCAGCAGCCAGGCGACTAGCGGATACGAGCAGTACTTC. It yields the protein CASSQATSGYEQYF.